The 14 T cell receptor beta chains below were found in one sample sequenced in a study of identifying expanded T cells in peripheral blood (dated by TCRdb to the late 2010s). Libraries were built with the immunoSEQ multiplex PCR assay. TCRdb obtained this table from immuneACCESS and retained in-frame rearrangements with V and J assigned. These tables miss some clones; where compared with another copy, unresolved V genes account for less than half of the shortfall, and the remainder is unexplained. The sample profile shows approximately 90,000 clones; about 86% of them were found once. The leading ten clones occupy about 5.6% of the sample. Sequencing was performed on blood. The receptors originated from a person aged 18 to 70 in good health.

The CDR3 reads CASSQRYTDTQYF. CDR3 in DNA: TGCGCCAGCAGTCAGCGGTACACAGATACGCAGTATTTT. This chain uses TRBV5-1 with TRBJ2-3, with D perhaps TRBD2 (5 bases). V lost 5 bases and J lost 2, with 9 bases in between. Germline V gene data show CDR1 as SGHRS and CDR2 as YFSETQ. The CDR3 runs 13 residues.

The CDR3 region is CSVETGGPSYTF. The CDR3 nucleotides are TGCAGCGTGGAAACTGGAGGGCCTAGCTACACCTTC. V is TRBV29-1 and J is TRBJ1-2; no reliable D call. V lost 6 bases and J lost 9, with 17 bases in between. This CDR3 comprises 12 residues. Per the germline V gene, CDR1 is SQVTM and CDR2 is ANQGSEA.

The J gene is TRBJ2-3, the V gene TRBV10-1; perhaps TRBD1 as D (5 bases). Germline V gene lookup returns CDR1 WNHNN and CDR2 SYGVQD (reference sequence). Trimming cost V 6 bases and J 5 bases, with 21 bases left between them. This CDR3 has 16 residues. The CDR3 here is CASRYTGSRGKDTQYF. CDR3 DNA: TGCGCCAGCAGGTACACAGGAAGCAGAGGTAAAGATACGCAGTATTTT.

CDR3 sequence: CASSYDSNNEQFF. The CDR3 nucleotides read TGTGCCAGCAGCTACGACTCCAATAATGAGCAGTTCTTC. The chain links TRBV11-3 to TRBJ2-1; no reliable D call. Germline assignment: CDR1 SGHNT and CDR2 YENEEA. The CDR3 is made up of 13 amino acids. Trimming took 4 bases from V and 7 from J, leaving 11 bases between them.

This clone has just a few counts. The rearrangement links TRBV10-3 to TRBJ2-7; D could derive from TRBD1 or TRBD2 (5 bases each). This CDR3 is 15 amino acids long. Trimming cost V 10 bases and J 4 bases, with 23 bases left between them. In germline, CDR1 is ENHRY, CDR2 SYGVKD. CDR3 bases: TGTGCCACCGCGGTGGGACCGAAAAGGCCGTACGAGCAGTACTTC. Residues: CATAVGPKRPYEQYF.

This chain uses TRBV5-1 with TRBJ2-5; 8 nucleotides agree with TRBD1. Germline V CDR1 and CDR2: SGHRS, YFSETQ. Germline trimming cut 6 bases from V and 2 bases from J; bases unmatched to any gene: 6. This CDR3 has 14 amino acids. DNA for the CDR3: TGCGCCAGCAACTTTGGGACAGGACAAGAGACCCAGTACTTC. Translation: CASNFGTGQETQYF.

This rearrangement joins TRBV2 to TRBJ2-7; weak D call: TRBD1 (6 bases). Trimming took off 0 bases at V and 0 bases at J, with 9 bases between the two ends. This CDR3 is built from 15 residues. Germline loops: CDR1 SNHLY, CDR2 FYNNEI. This CDR3 reads CASSEAGHSSYEQYF. CDR3 in DNA: TGTGCCAGCAGTGAAGCGGGACATAGCTCCTACGAGCAGTACTTC.

This chain uses TRBV6-5 with TRBJ2-2, with D perhaps being TRBD1 or TRBD2 (5 bases each). This CDR3 contains 12 residues. Trimming left V 4 bases short and J 12 bases short, with 12 bases between. Germline CDR1 reads MNHEY; CDR2 reads SVGAGI. In DNA, the CDR3 is TGTGCCAGCAGTTGGGGTGGGGGTCAGCTGTTTTTT. Translated, it gives CASSWGGGQLFF.

The CDR3 DNA sequence: TGTGCCAGCACCCCCGCTGGGTCTTTTAATTCACCCCTCCACTTT. Translated, it gives CASTPAGSFNSPLHF. This chain connects TRBV5-8 to TRBJ1-6, with no clear D. The CDR3 contains 15 residues. Trimming removed 6 bases at V and 6 bases at J, with 16 bases between. Germline CDR1 and CDR2: SGHTS and YDEGEE.

This clone showed up just once. J is TRBJ2-7 and V is TRBV10-3; D uncertain. Germline V gives CDR1 ENHRY, CDR2 SYGVKD. The CDR3 is 12 amino acids. Trimming stripped 6 bases from V and 4 bases from J, with 10 bases between. This CDR3 reads CAIREGNYEQYF. The CDR3 nucleotides are TGTGCCATCAGGGAAGGTAATTACGAGCAGTACTTC.

The gene calls are TRBV15 and TRBJ2-7, with 7 bases identical to TRBD1. Looked up from germline, CDR1 is LNHNV and CDR2 is YYDKDF (reference sequence). The CDR3 is made up of 17 amino acids. The V segment lost 3 bases and the J segment 2 bases; nucleotides outside the gene matches: 13. CDR3 bases: TGTGCCACCAGCAGCCCAAGCCGGGACAGTTTTACCTACGAGCAGTACTTC. Amino acid sequence: CATSSPSRDSFTYEQYF.

V and J are TRBV2 and TRBJ1-2; D call uncertain. The V end was cut by 8 bases, the J end by 5 bases, with 18 bases between. The germline V gene has CDR1 SNHLY and CDR2 FYNNEI. The CDR3 loop spans 14 amino acids. In DNA, the CDR3 is TGTGCCAGCGAACCGTCCCTTTTAGGATATGGCTACACCTTC. Its protein product is CASEPSLLGYGYTF.

The genes are TRBV30 and TRBJ1-5; no firm D call. V lost 4 bases and J 0 bases, leaving 7 bases between the germline ends. Germline values: CDR1 GTSNPN, CDR2 SVGIG (reference sequence). The CDR3 has 13 amino acids. CDR3 region: CAWNQDSNQPQHF. The CDR3 DNA reads as TGTGCCTGGAACCAGGATAGCAATCAGCCCCAGCATTTT.

The rearrangement uses TRBV6-5 and TRBJ1-2; D not certain. The ends were cut back, 6 bases at V and 6 bases at J, with 8 bases in the middle. The germline gives CDR1 MNHEY, CDR2 SVGAGI. The CDR3 contains 11 residues. The CDR3 region has the DNA TGTGCCAGCAGGGCAGGCGATGGCTACACCTTC. It specifies CASRAGDGYTF.